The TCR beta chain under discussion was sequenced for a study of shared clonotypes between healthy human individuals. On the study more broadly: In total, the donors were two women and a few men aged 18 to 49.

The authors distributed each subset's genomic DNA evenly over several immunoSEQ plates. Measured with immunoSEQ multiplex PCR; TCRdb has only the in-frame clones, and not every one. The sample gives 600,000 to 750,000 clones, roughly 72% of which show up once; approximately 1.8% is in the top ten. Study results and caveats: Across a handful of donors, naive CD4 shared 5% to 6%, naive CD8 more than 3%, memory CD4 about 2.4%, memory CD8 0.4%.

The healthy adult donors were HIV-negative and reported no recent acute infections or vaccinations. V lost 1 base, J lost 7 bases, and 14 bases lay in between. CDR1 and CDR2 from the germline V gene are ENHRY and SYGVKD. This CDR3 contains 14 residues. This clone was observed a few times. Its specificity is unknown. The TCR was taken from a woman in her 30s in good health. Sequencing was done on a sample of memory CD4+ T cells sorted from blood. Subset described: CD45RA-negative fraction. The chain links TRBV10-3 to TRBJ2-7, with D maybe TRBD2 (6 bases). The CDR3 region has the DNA TGTGCCATCAGTGAGTTCGTCGGGGCGGGAGAGCAGTACTTC. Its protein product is CAISEFVGAGEQYF.